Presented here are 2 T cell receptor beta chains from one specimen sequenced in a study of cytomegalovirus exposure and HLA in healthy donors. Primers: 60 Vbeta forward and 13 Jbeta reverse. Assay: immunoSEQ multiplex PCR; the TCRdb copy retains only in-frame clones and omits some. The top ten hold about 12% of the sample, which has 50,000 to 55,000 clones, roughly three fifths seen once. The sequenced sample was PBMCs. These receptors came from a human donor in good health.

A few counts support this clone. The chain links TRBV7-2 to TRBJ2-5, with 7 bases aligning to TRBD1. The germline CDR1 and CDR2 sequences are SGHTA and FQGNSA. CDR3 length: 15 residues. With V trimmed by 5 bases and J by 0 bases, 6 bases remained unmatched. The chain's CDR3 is CASSQEDRYQETQYF. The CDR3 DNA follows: TGTGCCAGCAGCCAAGAGGACAGGTACCAAGAGACCCAGTACTTC.

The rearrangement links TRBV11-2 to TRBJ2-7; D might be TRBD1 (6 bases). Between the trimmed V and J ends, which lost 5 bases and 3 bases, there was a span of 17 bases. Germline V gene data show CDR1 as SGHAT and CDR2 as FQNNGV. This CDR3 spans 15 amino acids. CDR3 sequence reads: CASSVDRPENYEQYF. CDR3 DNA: TGTGCCAGCAGCGTCGACAGGCCTGAAAACTACGAGCAGTACTTC.